These 27 T cell receptor beta chains were all obtained from the same sample, sequenced in a study of cytomegalovirus exposure and HLA in healthy donors. Primers included in the PCR were 60 Vbeta and 13 Jbeta primers. Libraries were prepared by immunoSEQ multiplex PCR; TCRdb keeps only in-frame clonotypes and omits some of them. The sample shows 150,000 to 200,000 clones, more than 75% of them seen only once. The sample taken for sequencing was PBMCs. Source of these receptors: a girl under three years old in good health and CMV-seronegative.

In regard to this clone: An end of the junction differs from the germline gene, which may be a read error. The rearrangement links TRBV5-6 to TRBJ1-4; 12 bases match TRBD1. The CDR3 runs 12 residues. CDR1 is SGHDT and CDR2 is YYEEEE in the germline V gene. This CDR3 reads CASSSRDRGQIF. The CDR3 nucleotides are TGTGCCAGCAGCTCCCGGGACAGGGGGCAAATTTTT.

The chain links TRBV23-1 to TRBJ2-2, with no clear D. TRBV23-1 is reported as an ORF; its role is uncertain. The CDR3 consists of 13 residues. Trimming removed 7 bases at V and 6 bases at J, with 12 bases between. CDR3 bases: TGCGCCAGCACCCTAACGATTGCCGGGGAGCTGTTTTTT. It specifies CASTLTIAGELFF.

Of note for this clone: Germline and junction disagree at one end, which may indicate a read error. The chain uses TRBV7-9 and TRBJ1-5; the match to TRBD1 covers 10 bases. The germline V gene encodes CDR1 SEHNR and CDR2 FQNEAQ (reference sequence). CDR3 length: 16 amino acids. CDR3 protein: CSSSLTGGLGNQPQHF. The CDR3 region has the DNA TGTTCCAGCAGCTTGACAGGGGGCCTCGGCAATCAGCCCCAGCATTTT.

This CDR3 reads CASNGDRAHEQYF. Here the CDR3 DNA reads TGTGCCAGCAATGGGGACAGGGCCCACGAGCAGTACTTC. This rearrangement joins TRBV2 to TRBJ2-7; 9 positions match TRBD1. This CDR3 is 13 amino acids long. Losses at the gene ends were 7 bases for V and 5 bases for J; bases not matched to a gene: 6. CDR1 is SNHLY, CDR2 FYNNEI, per germline.

The V call is TRBV30, the J call TRBJ1-1, with 7 bases fitting TRBD1. The germline CDR1 and CDR2 sequences are GTSNPN and SVGIG (reference sequence). V shed 0 bases and J 7 bases; nucleotides not matched to a gene: 17. The CDR3 has 17 amino acids. The DNA of the CDR3 is TGTGCCTGGAGTGTAACCTGGGGTTCGTCCGGACAGGTTGAAGCTTTCTTT. Amino acids: CAWSVTWGSSGQVEAFF.

Comments on this clone: This same CDR3 is encoded by further DNA sequences in the sample. J is TRBJ2-2 and V is TRBV6-5; the match to TRBD1 covers 8 bases. This CDR3 is built from 15 residues. V lost 6 bases to trimming and J lost 7 bases; unmatched junction nucleotides: 10. The germline V gene encodes CDR1 MNHEY and CDR2 SVGAGI. Here the CDR3 reads CASRRRTGTDGELFF. DNA of the CDR3: TGTGCCAGCAGACGAAGGACAGGGACGGACGGGGAGCTGTTTTTT.

J is TRBJ2-2 and V is TRBV6-5, with 7 bases that match TRBD2. Trimming at V came to 9 bases and at J to 4 bases, leaving 5 bases not matched to a gene. In germline, CDR1 is MNHEY, CDR2 SVGAGI. CDR3 size: 13 residues. The DNA for the CDR3 is TGTGCCAGTAGGGGCGGGAGCACCGGGGAGCTGTTTTTT. It is translated as CASRGGSTGELFF.

V is TRBV18 and J is TRBJ1-1, with 8 positions matching TRBD1. CDR3 length: 15 residues. Germline V CDR1 and CDR2: KGHSH, LQKENI. The V and J ends lost 4 bases and 5 bases, in that order; junction bases with no gene match: 9. The CDR3 DNA follows: TGTGCCAGCTCACTCTCGGACAGGGACCAAACTGAAGCTTTCTTT. Its protein is CASSLSDRDQTEAFF. Looking up the rest from reference TRBV18 and TRBJ1-1 gives the full variable domain: NAGVMQNPRHLVRRRGQEARLRCSPMKGHSHVYWYRQLPEEGLKFMVYLQKENIIDESGMPKERFSAEFPKEGPSILRIQQVVRGDSAAYFCASSLSDRDQTEAFFGQGTRLTVV.

The V call is TRBV6-1, the J call TRBJ1-5; unclear D gene. V was shortened by 2 bases and J by 7 bases, with 9 bases between the two germline ends. CDR1 is MNHNS, CDR2 SASEGT, per germline. This CDR3 region has 13 residues. The CDR3 DNA follows: TGTGCCAGCAGTGAACACCTGGGCCAGCCCCAGCATTTT. This translates into CASSEHLGQPQHF.

The V gene is TRBV7-6, the J gene TRBJ1-3, with D possibly TRBD1 on 6 matching bases. Germline CDR1 reads SGHVS; CDR2 reads FNYEAQ. The CDR3 consists of 15 residues. Trimming shortened V by 1 base and J by 1 base, and 8 bases separated the two germline ends. CDR3 DNA sequence: TGTGCCAGCAGCTTAGAGGGACAATCTGGAAACACCATATATTTT. Encoded protein: CASSLEGQSGNTIYF.

This clone was detected only a few times. This chain connects TRBV18 to TRBJ2-5; perhaps TRBD1 as D (6 bases). CDR3 length: 16 amino acids. CDR1 and CDR2 (germline): KGHSH, LQKENI. Between the trimmed V and J ends, which lost 3 bases and 3 bases, there was a span of 17 bases. The CDR3 region has the DNA TGTGCCAGCTCACCGACACGGACAGATACCAAAGAGACCCAGTACTTC. Protein: CASSPTRTDTKETQYF.

V and J are TRBV4-1 and TRBJ1-2; perhaps TRBD1 as D (5 bases). Germline assignment: CDR1 MGHRA and CDR2 YSYEKL. The CDR3 has 12 amino acids. Trimming pared 2 bases from V and 10 bases from J, leaving 11 bases between. The DNA for the CDR3 is TGCGCCAGCAGCCAAAAGAAGGGACTCTACACCTTC. Translating gives CASSQKKGLYTF.

CDR3 residues: CASSLLREASRSEQYF. CDR3 DNA sequence: TGTGCCAGCAGTTTATTGCGGGAGGCGAGCCGTAGCGAGCAGTACTTC. This chain connects TRBV27 to TRBJ2-7; 8 bases align to TRBD2. The CDR3 spans 16 residues. CDR1 and CDR2 from the germline V gene are MNHEY and SMNVEV (reference sequence). J was trimmed by 6 bases and V by 1 base; bases with no gene match: 11.

The chain employs TRBV19 and TRBJ1-4; 7 nucleotides agree with TRBD1. J gave up 8 bases and V 5 bases, and 14 bases lay outside the gene matches. CDR1 and CDR2 (germline): LNHDA, SQIVND (reference sequence). The CDR3 has 16 amino acids. In DNA, the CDR3 is TGTGCCAGTAGTTTCTCCGGGACAGCCAAATGGGAAAAACTGTTTTTT. This encodes CASSFSGTAKWEKLFF.

This chain uses TRBV7-2 with TRBJ2-1; no reliable D call. CDR1 is SGHTA, CDR2 FQGNSA, per germline. The CDR3 sequence is 13 residues long. Trimming stripped 3 bases from V and 9 bases from J, with 12 bases between. CDR3 DNA: TGTGCCAGCAGCTTCTCCGGAGATATTGAGCAGTTCTTC. Its protein is CASSFSGDIEQFF.

This clone came up a few times. V and J are TRBV5-4 and TRBJ1-1; the D gene is possibly TRBD1 (6 bases). Germline V lookup: CDR1 SGHNT, CDR2 YYREEE (reference sequence). V was cut by 4 bases and J by 0 bases, with 10 bases left in between. The CDR3 length is 14 residues. CDR3 residues: CASSIAGVNTEAFF. The CDR3 bases are TGTGCCAGCAGCATAGCAGGGGTGAACACTGAAGCTTTCTTT.

This chain uses TRBV9 with TRBJ2-1; weak D call: TRBD2 (5 bases). The V end lost 0 bases, the J end lost 0 bases, and 13 bases lay between the germline ends. This CDR3 comprises 17 residues. The germline CDR1 and CDR2 sequences are SGDLS and YYNGEE. The CDR3 DNA reads TGTGCCAGCAGCGTAGAGGGTAGCGTGGACTCCTACAATGAGCAGTTCTTC. Residues: CASSVEGSVDSYNEQFF.

The chain couples TRBV18 to TRBJ1-1; possibly TRBD1 for D (6 bases). Trimming took 5 bases from V and 3 from J, leaving 10 bases between them. Per germline, CDR1 KGHSH and CDR2 LQKENI. The CDR3 spans 13 residues. In nucleotides, the CDR3 is TGTGCCAGCTCATCAGGGGTAGACACTGAAGCTTTCTTT. Its protein product is CASSSGVDTEAFF.

This clone appeared a few times. The rearrangement links TRBV29-1 to TRBJ2-7; D unclear. V lost 3 bases, J lost 4 bases, and 10 bases lay in between. Germline V gene data show CDR1 as SQVTM and CDR2 as ANQGSEA. The CDR3 is made up of 12 amino acids. CDR3 sequence: CSVDFNGYEQYF. The CDR3 region has the DNA TGCAGCGTTGATTTTAACGGGTACGAGCAGTACTTC.

V usage is TRBV13 and J usage is TRBJ1-2; maybe TRBD1 (6 bases). CDR3 length: 13 residues. Germline V CDR1 and CDR2: PRHDT, FYEKMQ (reference sequence). Trimming stripped 5 bases from V and 2 bases from J, with 9 bases between. CDR3 loop: CASSLTGNYGYTF. The CDR3 DNA reads as TGTGCCAGCAGCCTTACAGGGAACTATGGCTACACCTTC. The whole variable domain, filled in from reference TRBV13 and TRBJ1-2, reads AAGVIQSPRHLIKEKRETATLKCYPIPRHDTVYWYQQGPGQDPQFLISFYEKMQSDKGSIPDRFSAQQFSDYHSELNMSSLELGDSALYFCASSLTGNYGYTFGSGTRLTVV.

This clone was counted only a few times. The chain couples TRBV19 to TRBJ2-3; the match to TRBD1 covers 8 bases. The CDR3 consists of 14 residues. With 10 bases clipped from V and 4 bases from J, the junction kept 10 bases outside the gene matches. CDR1 is LNHDA, CDR2 SQIVND, per germline (reference sequence). The CDR3 protein is CATRRDRSSDTQYF. The CDR3, as DNA: TGTGCCACTAGACGGGACAGGAGCTCAGATACGCAGTATTTT.

V is TRBV5-1 and J is TRBJ2-5, with 9 nucleotides matching TRBD2. This CDR3 spans 14 amino acids. V was pared by 2 bases and J by 5 bases, with 4 bases of the junction left unmatched. Germline loops: CDR1 SGHRS, CDR2 YFSETQ. The CDR3 loop reads CASSFSGGWETQYF. CDR3 nucleotides: TGCGCCAGCAGCTTTAGCGGGGGCTGGGAGACCCAGTACTTC.

This rearrangement joins TRBV6-5 to TRBJ2-7; the match to TRBD1 covers 9 bases. Losses at the gene ends were 4 bases for V and 3 bases for J; bases not matched to a gene: 4. This CDR3 comprises 14 residues. CDR1 and CDR2 from the germline V gene are MNHEY and SVGAGI. The CDR3 sequence: CASSSGQGIYEQYF. The CDR3 DNA reads as TGTGCCAGCAGTTCCGGACAGGGGATCTACGAGCAGTACTTC.

The chain recombines TRBV2 with TRBJ2-2; no firm D call. The CDR3 sequence is 12 residues long. The germline V gene has CDR1 SNHLY and CDR2 FYNNEI. The V and J ends lost 3 bases and 6 bases respectively, with 5 bases between them. This CDR3 reads CASSDLSGELFF. The CDR3 nucleotides are TGTGCCAGCAGTGATTTATCCGGGGAGCTGTTTTTT.

The chain recombines TRBV6-5 with TRBJ2-3; tentatively, D is TRBD2 (5 bases). This CDR3 spans 16 amino acids. Per the germline V gene, CDR1 is MNHEY and CDR2 is SVGAGI. V dropped 2 bases and J dropped 6 bases, with 18 bases sitting between them. The CDR3 DNA follows: TGTGCCAGCAGTTACGTGGCAATGGAGGCTTTGGATACGCAGTATTTT. Protein: CASSYVAMEALDTQYF.

The chain joins TRBV27 to TRBJ1-1; 7 nucleotides match TRBD1. The J segment lost 3 bases and the V segment lost 3 bases, leaving 4 bases of the junction unmatched. The CDR3 is 14 amino acids. CDR1 MNHEY and CDR2 SMNVEV come from the germline V gene (reference sequence). This CDR3 is CASSLQGQDTEAFF. The DNA of the CDR3 is TGTGCCAGCAGTTTGCAAGGACAGGACACTGAAGCTTTCTTT.

V gene TRBV25-1 combines with J gene TRBJ2-5, with TRBD2 matching 7 bases. The V gene end was trimmed by 7 bases and the J gene end by 0 bases; junction bases not matched to a gene: 8. This CDR3 has 15 amino acids. CDR1 is MGHDK, CDR2 SYGVNS, per germline. The CDR3 spells CASIPFGGNQETQYF. CDR3 coding DNA: TGTGCCAGCATCCCATTCGGGGGGAACCAAGAGACCCAGTACTTC.